This T cell receptor beta chain stems from a study of T cell repertoires in cytomegalovirus infection. Study information: Indicated by public TCR beta signatures were CMV infection and matching HLA type. The study's findings and limits: There were HLA-C-restricted CMV-specific TCR beta clonotypes dominating the ex vivo response. CMV carriers with the relevant HLA were identified by cumulative public TCR beta family frequency.

Germline lookup yields CDR1 SGHVS and CDR2 FNYEAQ. This CDR3 region has 12 residues. V was cut by 8 bases and J by 7 bases, with 12 bases left in between. With regard to this clonotype: What it binds is unknown.

TCRdb reprocessed the reads via MiXCR and lists one record per CDR3 protein. The data show some 270,000 distinct CDR3 sequences, with 15% to 20% seen just once and roughly 50% held by the top ten. This clonotype was sampled from a human donor in good health (CMV status not recorded). Some clones in this sample may be carry-over from other donors' samples. The chain is built from TRBV7-6 and TRBJ2-1, with D perhaps matching TRBD1 (5 bases). Specimen: CD8+ T cells from PBMCs. CDR3 residues: CASARRVNEQFF. The CDR3, as DNA: TGTGCCAGCGCCCGCAGGGTGAATGAGCAGTTCTTC.